The 29 T cell receptor beta chains below come from one sample, sequenced in a study of beta chain features in type 1 diabetes. Expressed TCRB transcripts were sequenced because the isolated RNA had all been reverse transcribed beforehand. Only in-frame clones appear in the TCRdb table, and some are missing; sequencing was by immunoSEQ multiplex PCR. Counted here are approximately 340,000 clones, around 15% occurring once; the ten biggest clones make up approximately 0.02%. Sequenced input: naive CD4+ T cells from blood. The source is a woman younger than 30 in good health.

The chain couples TRBV5-1 to TRBJ1-4, with TRBD1 identical over 7 bases. The J segment lost 6 bases and the V segment lost 4 bases, leaving 3 bases of the junction unmatched. This CDR3 region has 13 residues. Per the germline V gene, CDR1 is SGHRS and CDR2 is YFSETQ. CDR3: CASSLGTDEKLFF. CDR3 nucleotides: TGCGCCAGCAGCCTTGGGACAGATGAAAAACTGTTTTTT.

This clone has just a few counts. This rearrangement joins TRBV28 to TRBJ2-7; 8 positions match TRBD1. V lost 4 bases, J lost 0 bases, and 5 bases stayed unmatched. CDR3 size: 15 residues. The germline V gene encodes CDR1 MDHEN and CDR2 SYDVKM. CDR3 protein: CASSSPTGGSYEQYF. In nucleotides, the CDR3 is TGTGCCAGCAGTTCCCCTACAGGGGGCTCCTACGAGCAGTACTTC.

This chain joins TRBV27 and TRBJ2-2, with a weak D call TRBD2 (5 bases). V was cut by 5 bases and J by 5 bases, with 15 bases left in between. This CDR3 spans 15 amino acids. Germline values: CDR1 MNHEY, CDR2 SMNVEV (reference sequence). CDR3 loop: CASSVFGVGTGELFF. DNA of the CDR3: TGTGCCAGCAGTGTATTCGGGGTCGGAACCGGGGAGCTGTTTTTT.

The rearrangement joins TRBV11-2 to TRBJ2-5; 7 bases match TRBD1. Germline CDR1 SGHAT, CDR2 FQNNGV. The CDR3 has 13 amino acids. Trimming removed 7 bases from V and 2 bases from J; junction bases left unmatched: 4. The CDR3 loop is CASNWDRQETQYF. In nucleotides, the CDR3 is TGTGCCAGCAACTGGGACAGACAAGAGACCCAGTACTTC.

This chain uses TRBV18 with TRBJ1-1; D is uncertain. V gave up 0 bases and J gave up 4 bases, with 12 bases separating them. From germline, CDR1 is KGHSH and CDR2 LQKENI. The length of the CDR3 is 15 residues. The CDR3 region is CASSPPKTVLTEAFF. The CDR3 DNA sequence: TGTGCCAGCTCACCACCCAAAACAGTTCTCACTGAAGCTTTCTTT.

This clone occurred a few times. The chain is built from TRBV30 and TRBJ1-1, with a possible D match to TRBD1 (5 bases). Germline loops: CDR1 GTSNPN, CDR2 SVGIG (reference sequence). This CDR3 spans 13 amino acids. Trimming removed 0 bases at V and 3 bases at J, with 8 bases between. CDR3 in amino acids: CAWSVTRDTEAFF. For the CDR3, the DNA is TGTGCCTGGAGTGTTACCAGGGACACTGAAGCTTTCTTT.

This chain joins TRBV2 and TRBJ1-2; D is ambiguous. V gave up 0 bases and J gave up 3 bases, with 5 bases separating them. The CDR3 consists of 13 residues. The germline gives CDR1 SNHLY, CDR2 FYNNEI. CDR3 sequence (DNA): TGTGCCAGCAGTGAAGCAGCTTACTATGGCTACACCTTC. It is translated as CASSEAAYYGYTF. Full variable domain (missing parts from reference TRBV2 and TRBJ1-2): EPEVTQTPSHQVTQMGQEVILRCVPISNHLYFYWYRQILGQKVEFLVSFYNNEISEKSEIFDDQFSVERPDGSNFTLKIRSTKLEDSAMYFCASSEAAYYGYTFGSGTRLTVV.

The CDR3 here is CASSPPSGGSYGYTF. The CDR3 bases are TGTGCCAGCTCACCACCGTCAGGGGGGAGCTATGGCTACACCTTC. This chain joins TRBV18 and TRBJ1-2, with TRBD1 matching 7 bases. The germline V gene has CDR1 KGHSH and CDR2 LQKENI. The J segment lost 4 bases and the V segment lost 0 bases, leaving 5 bases of the junction unmatched. This CDR3 comprises 15 residues.

V usage is TRBV28 and J usage is TRBJ2-4, with D unclear. There are 17 residues in the CDR3. Germline assignment: CDR1 MDHEN and CDR2 SYDVKM. The V end was cut by 3 bases, the J end by 0 bases, with 15 bases between. This CDR3 is CASSLNGYSLAKNIQYF. The CDR3 region has the DNA TGTGCCAGCAGTTTGAACGGGTATTCTCTAGCCAAAAACATTCAGTACTTC.

The genes are TRBV6-1 and TRBJ1-4; 9 nucleotides align to TRBD1. CDR1 and CDR2 from the germline V gene are MNHNS and SASEGT. V lost 5 bases, J lost 6 bases, and 4 bases stayed unmatched. CDR3 length equals 14 residues. As DNA, the CDR3 is TGTGCCAGCAGTAGGGACAGGGTTGATGAAAAACTGTTTTTT. It specifies CASSRDRVDEKLFF.

J is TRBJ2-1 and V is TRBV7-2; TRBD2 agrees at 8 bases. Trimming took 2 bases from V and 1 from J; bases not matched to a gene: 1. The CDR3 spans 15 residues. Germline V lookup: CDR1 SGHTA, CDR2 FQGNSA. CDR3 protein: CASSLLAGSYNEQFF. As DNA, the CDR3 is TGTGCCAGCAGCTTACTAGCGGGTTCCTACAATGAGCAGTTCTTC.

Only a few counts were recorded for this clone. V is TRBV28 and J is TRBJ2-7; 12 bases fit TRBD2. This CDR3 has 16 residues. From germline, CDR1 is MDHEN and CDR2 SYDVKM. V gave up 6 bases and J gave up 1 base; unmatched junction bases: 7. The CDR3 bases are TGTGCCAGCAGCTCCTTTCTAGCGGGAGGGTCCTACGAGCAGTACTTC. Protein sequence: CASSSFLAGGSYEQYF.

This clone was observed a few times. V is TRBV30 and J is TRBJ2-2; 7 nucleotides match TRBD1. V lost 0 bases to trimming and J lost 7 bases; unmatched junction nucleotides: 8. Germline V gives CDR1 GTSNPN, CDR2 SVGIG (reference sequence). This CDR3 comprises 15 residues. The CDR3 DNA follows: TGTGCCTGGAGTGTTTTGACAGGGCGGGTCGGGGAGCTGTTTTTT. Amino acid sequence: CAWSVLTGRVGELFF.

This clone appeared a few times. This chain joins TRBV7-2 and TRBJ2-1; 7 nucleotides align to TRBD1. V dropped 5 bases and J dropped 4; count of bases not matched to a gene: 8. Germline V lookup: CDR1 SGHTA, CDR2 FQGNSA. The length of the CDR3 is 15 residues. This CDR3 is CASSPDRNRYNEQFF. In DNA, the CDR3 is TGTGCCAGCAGCCCGGACAGGAATCGATACAATGAGCAGTTCTTC.

This chain joins TRBV30 and TRBJ2-7; tentatively, D is TRBD1 (6 bases). The length of the CDR3 is 14 residues. V lost 2 bases to trimming and J lost 3 bases, with 14 bases between them. The germline gives CDR1 GTSNPN, CDR2 SVGIG (reference sequence). CDR3 region: CAWSQPGTNYEQYF. The CDR3, as DNA: TGTGCCTGGAGTCAACCCGGGACAAACTACGAGCAGTACTTC.

This clone has a handful of counts. The chain has TRBV27 and TRBJ2-1; D gene uncertain. The CDR3 is 14 residues long. Germline values: CDR1 MNHEY, CDR2 SMNVEV (reference sequence). The V end was cut by 6 bases, the J end by 9 bases, with 18 bases between. CDR3 region: CASRDLWASGEQFF. The CDR3 DNA follows: TGTGCCAGCAGGGATTTATGGGCCTCCGGTGAGCAGTTCTTC.

This chain uses TRBV7-3 with TRBJ1-1, with TRBD1 as a possible D gene (5 bases). The germline V gene has CDR1 SGHTA and CDR2 FQGTGA. This CDR3 spans 13 amino acids. Trimming took 0 bases from V and 5 from J, leaving 7 bases between them. CDR3 sequence (DNA): TGTGCCAGCAGCTTAACTCAGGGAACTGAAGCTTTCTTT. Its protein product is CASSLTQGTEAFF.

This clone has only a few counts. The chain uses TRBV6-5 and TRBJ1-2, with unresolved D. This CDR3 spans 13 amino acids. Germline lookup yields CDR1 MNHEY and CDR2 SVGAGI. Trimming shortened V by 2 bases and J by 3 bases, and 7 bases separated the two germline ends. The CDR3: CASSYPGDYGYTF. CDR3 DNA sequence: TGTGCCAGCAGTTACCCCGGGGACTATGGCTACACCTTC.

CDR3 sequence: CASSLNREVRPYNEQFF. The DNA of the CDR3 is TGCGCCAGCAGCTTAAACAGGGAAGTGAGGCCCTACAATGAGCAGTTCTTC. V usage is TRBV5-1 and J usage is TRBJ2-1; a weak D match, TRBD1 (6 bases). Deletions cut 2 bases from V and 2 bases from J, with 17 bases between. CDR1 SGHRS and CDR2 YFSETQ come from the germline V gene. The CDR3 covers 17 residues.

The J gene is TRBJ2-1, the V gene TRBV7-9; 12 nucleotides line up with TRBD2. The germline V gene encodes CDR1 SEHNR and CDR2 FQNEAQ (reference sequence). This CDR3 comprises 19 residues. The trim removed 0 bases at V and 8 bases at J, leaving 14 bases unmatched. The CDR3 spells CASSLAPFRTSGKRDEQFF. Here the CDR3 DNA reads TGTGCCAGCAGCTTAGCCCCCTTCCGGACTAGCGGGAAAAGAGATGAGCAGTTCTTC.

The table lists this clone with a few counts. V is TRBV29-1 and J is TRBJ1-2, with D maybe TRBD1 (5 bases). The CDR3 spans 12 residues. Germline loops: CDR1 SQVTM, CDR2 ANQGSEA. The V and J ends lost 6 bases and 4 bases respectively, with 12 bases between them. Here the CDR3 reads CSVFDRVYGYTF. CDR3 coding DNA: TGCAGCGTATTCGACAGAGTCTATGGCTACACCTTC.

This clone turned up a few times. Its ends do not fully match the called genes, so a read error is possible. The chain employs TRBV28 and TRBJ1-1, with D tentatively TRBD1 (6 bases). Looked up from germline, CDR1 is MDHEN and CDR2 is SYDVKM. CDR3 length equals 12 residues. Here the CDR3 reads CASSRDTPWLDF. DNA for the CDR3: TGTGCCAGCAGTCGGGACACCCCTTGGCTTGACTTT.

This sequence joins TRBV29-1 and TRBJ2-1, with 10 bases fitting TRBD2. There are 13 residues in the CDR3. Per the germline V gene, CDR1 is SQVTM and CDR2 is ANQGSEA. Unmatched junction bases numbered 9, after V lost 7 bases and J lost 9 bases. The CDR3 loop reads CSGGEREGGEQFF. The CDR3 region has the DNA TGCAGCGGGGGGGAGCGGGAGGGTGGTGAGCAGTTCTTC.

This clone was counted between two and nine times. The chain links TRBV19 to TRBJ1-1; D call uncertain. Germline V lookup: CDR1 LNHDA, CDR2 SQIVND (reference sequence). Trimming pared 0 bases from V and 4 bases from J, leaving 12 bases between. CDR3 length: 15 amino acids. The CDR3 nucleotides are TGTGCCAGTAGTATAGATCGGGGAGTTGCCACTGAAGCTTTCTTT. Translated: CASSIDRGVATEAFF.

In DNA, the CDR3 is TGCGCCAGCAGCTCCTCAGGGGGTGAGCAGTTCTTC. Translating it yields CASSSSGGEQFF. This sequence joins TRBV5-1 and TRBJ2-1; the match to TRBD1 covers 7 bases. The V and J ends lost 3 bases and 9 bases, in that order; junction bases with no gene match: 3. The CDR3 is 12 residues long. Germline CDR1 reads SGHRS; CDR2 reads YFSETQ.

This chain connects TRBV15 to TRBJ2-1, with D hard to call. This CDR3 spans 16 amino acids. Per the germline V gene, CDR1 is LNHNV and CDR2 is YYDKDF (reference sequence). V shed 1 base and J shed 5 bases, with 15 bases lying between them. Here the CDR3 DNA reads TGTGCCACCAGCAGAGCCTTGGCTGGGCTGAACAATGAGCAGTTCTTC. Translating gives CATSRALAGLNNEQFF.

This chain joins TRBV7-9 and TRBJ2-5; a possible D gene is TRBD2 (6 bases). Germline V lookup: CDR1 SEHNR, CDR2 FQNEAQ (reference sequence). CDR3 length: 17 residues. V shed 1 base and J shed 7 bases, with 22 bases lying between them. CDR3 protein: CASSLVGRTKQGGTQYF. DNA for the CDR3: TGTGCCAGCAGCTTAGTGGGTCGGACTAAACAAGGAGGGACCCAGTACTTC.

This clone was seen only a few times. The J gene is TRBJ2-1, the V gene TRBV9; 9 nucleotides line up with TRBD2. The V and J ends lost 0 bases and 5 bases, in that order; junction bases with no gene match: 3. This CDR3 region has 15 residues. CDR1 is SGDLS, CDR2 YYNGEE, per germline. The CDR3 reads CASSVVSGSHNEQFF. Written as DNA, the CDR3 is TGTGCCAGCAGCGTAGTTAGCGGGAGCCACAATGAGCAGTTCTTC.

This clone has more than one count but fewer than ten. The chain employs TRBV7-7 and TRBJ2-3; 13 bases are a match to TRBD2. The CDR3 runs to 16 residues. Per germline, CDR1 SSHAT and CDR2 FNYEAQ (reference sequence). The J segment lost 2 bases and the V segment lost 5 bases, leaving 4 bases of the junction unmatched. The DNA for the CDR3 is TGTGCCAGCAGCCCCGGACTAGCGGGAGCCACAGATACGCAGTATTTT. Its translation: CASSPGLAGATDTQYF.